The T cell receptor beta chain described here comes from a study of CD8 T cells in Susac syndrome. Study details: Within the group of sequenced Susac syndrome patients, five or six had active disease and eight were in remission.

RNA was extracted with the RNeasy kit, and a quantity of 0.5 to 1 ug was reverse transcribed using random hexamers. A multiplex approach, immunoSEQ multiplex PCR, amplified TCR beta CDR3 across 54 Vbeta and 13 Jbeta. TCRdb reanalysed the immunoSEQ multiplex PCR reads using MiXCR and keeps one entry per CDR3 protein. The sample has 150,000 to 200,000 distinct CDR3 sequences, 90% to 95% seen once; the top ten hold around 0.1%. V was shortened by 6 bases and J by 7 bases, with 16 bases between the two germline ends. CDR3 size: 14 residues. Sequencing used CD4+ T cells from PBMCs. The sequence was collected from a human donor with Susac syndrome. The V call is TRBV12-3 or TRBV12-4, the J call TRBJ1-5; no definite D call. This chain's CDR3 is CASRAPGGFQPQHF. For the CDR3, the DNA is TGTGCCAGCAGAGCTCCGGGAGGCTTCCAGCCCCAGCATTTT.